A selection of T cell receptor beta chains follows, all from one sample in a study of shared clonotypes between healthy human individuals. Assay: immunoSEQ multiplex PCR; the TCRdb copy retains only in-frame clones and omits some. The sample lists about 2.1 million clones, around 93% occurring once. The specimen sequenced was naive CD8+ T cells from PBMCs. Source of these receptors: a man between 18 and 29 years old in good health. Some clones in this sample may be carry-over from other donors' samples. Both conserved end residues are part of each CDR3. A D gene is named only where the DNA matches it firmly. Clone size is shown for a subset of rows, as once, few, many or a class of expanded clone.

clone_size	d_call	cdr3_length	v_call	j_call	cdr3_nt	cdr3_aa
once	.	16	TRBV28	TRBJ2-7	TGTGCCAGCAGTTCCGGGTTGCTCCTCAGCTCCTACGAGCAGTACTTC	CASSSGLLLSSYEQYF
.	.	15	TRBV7-9	TRBJ2-5	TGTGCCAGCAGCTTAGCCAACTTCGGGGGAGAGACCCAGTACTTC	CASSLANFGGETQYF
.	TRBD2	15	TRBV7-2	TRBJ2-7	TGTGCCAGCAGCTTGGATAGCGGGATATTATACGAGCAGTACTTC	CASSLDSGILYEQYF
.	.	14	TRBV2	TRBJ2-7	TGTGCCAGCAGTGAGCGAGTTAGCTCCTACGAGCAGTACTTC	CASSERVSSYEQYF
once	.	15	TRBV5-8	TRBJ2-7	TGTGCCAGCAGCTTGAGGCGGGCTAGCACCTACGAGCAGTACTTC	CASSLRRASTYEQYF
once	.	18	TRBV4-1	TRBJ2-2	TGCGCCAGCAGCCGACCCAAATCACAGGTCTCGAACACCGGGGAGCTGTTTTTT	CASSRPKSQVSNTGELFF
.	.	12	TRBV7-3	TRBJ2-1	TGTGCCAGCAGCATTAACCCCAATGAGCAGTTCTTC	CASSINPNEQFF
once	TRBD2	17	TRBV15	TRBJ2-1	TGTGCCACCAGCAGAGCCGGGACTAGCGGGACCTACAATGAGCAGTTCTTC	CATSRAGTSGTYNEQFF
.	TRBD1	14	TRBV27	TRBJ1-5	TGTGCCAGCAGCGGGACAGGGGCATTCCGGCCCCAGCATTTT	CASSGTGAFRPQHF
.	.	16	TRBV4-3	TRBJ1-4	TGCGCCAGCAGCCGTAACGGGATTGCAACTAATGAAAAACTGTTTTTT	CASSRNGIATNEKLFF
.	.	15	TRBV27	TRBJ2-2	TGTGCCAGCAGTTTATATTTTGCAGGGCCCGGGGAGCTGTTTTTT	CASSLYFAGPGELFF
.	TRBD1	17	TRBV7-2	TRBJ1-1	TGTGCCAGCAGCTTCAGGGCAGGGGGCCTGAAGGGACCTGAAGCTTTCTTT	CASSFRAGGLKGPEAFF
few	.	15	TRBV27	TRBJ1-4	TGTGCCAGCAGTGGAAGGACAGCCCGGAATGAAAAACTGTTTTTT	CASSGRTARNEKLFF
.	TRBD2	16	TRBV4-3	TRBJ2-7	TGCGCCAGCAGCCAAACTTTAGCGGGACTCCTACGAGAGCAGTACTTC	CASSQTLAGLLREQYF
.	TRBD1	14	TRBV11-2	TRBJ2-7	TGTGCCAGCAGCTTCAACAGGGGGCCCTACGAGCAGTACTTC	CASSFNRGPYEQYF
.	TRBD2	16	TRBV7-9	TRBJ2-1	TGTGCCAGCAGCAGCCGACTAGCGGGACCCTACAATGAGCAGTTCTTC	CASSSRLAGPYNEQFF
.	TRBD2	13	TRBV19	TRBJ2-1	TGTGCCAGTGGGGAGGGCTACCGCGATGAGCAGTTCTTC	CASGEGYRDEQFF
.	.	14	TRBV28	TRBJ1-2	TGTGCCAGCAGTCCAAGTCCAGGGGAGGGAGGCTACACCTTC	CASSPSPGEGGYTF
once	TRBD1	16	TRBV11-2	TRBJ2-2	TGTGCCAGCAGCTCCCGACAGGGGGAAAACACCGGGGAGCTGTTTTTT	CASSSRQGENTGELFF
.	.	16	TRBV2	TRBJ2-2	TGTGCCAGCAGTGAAACCAGGGGCAGTCGGACCGGGGAGCTGTTTTTT	CASSETRGSRTGELFF
.	.	13	TRBV7-2	TRBJ2-1	TGTGCCAGCAGCTTAGGACAGTACAATGAGCAGTTCTTC	CASSLGQYNEQFF
.	.	12	TRBV27	TRBJ1-1	TGTGCCAGCAGTTCCCCGGACGGAGAAGCTTTCTTT	CASSSPDGEAFF
.	.	12	TRBV7-9	TRBJ2-1	TGTGCCAGCAGAAACTTAAACAATGAGCAGTTCTTC	CASRNLNNEQFF
.	.	15	TRBV28	TRBJ1-1	TGTGCCAGCAGTTTGGATCAGGACGGTGCCACTGAAGCTTTCTTT	CASSLDQDGATEAFF
.	.	16	TRBV15	TRBJ1-2	TGTGCCACCAGCAGCCCTGGGGTTTCAGGGGACGGTGGCTACACCTTC	CATSSPGVSGDGGYTF
.	.	17	TRBV9	TRBJ1-3	TGTGCCAGCAGCGTAGAGTGGAGGCCGAGCTCTGGAAACACCATATATTTT	CASSVEWRPSSGNTIYF
.	.	17	TRBV5-1	TRBJ2-6	TGCGCCAGCAGCTACGACCCCCTGGCCTCTGGGGCCAACGTCCTGACTTTC	CASSYDPLASGANVLTF
.	TRBD2	16	TRBV28	TRBJ2-1	TGTGCCAGCAGTTTCGGTCTGCGGGAGGTCAGGAATGAGCAGTTCTTC	CASSFGLREVRNEQFF
.	.	14	TRBV27	TRBJ1-2	TGTGCCAGCAGTCCTTTGGGGGTTCGTTCCGGCTACACCTTC	CASSPLGVRSGYTF
.	.	15	TRBV10-2	TRBJ1-3	TGCGCCAGCAGTGCCGCCCAGCCCTCTGGAAACACCATATATTTT	CASSAAQPSGNTIYF
.	TRBD2	16	TRBV28	TRBJ2-7	TGTGCCAGCAGCTCTTTAAGGGGCCCGGGGGGGGACGAGCAGTACTTC	CASSSLRGPGGDEQYF
.	.	15	TRBV5-1	TRBJ2-2	TGCGCCAGCAGCTTGGTAACGAGCGGGACCGGGGAGCTGTTTTTT	CASSLVTSGTGELFF
.	.	12	TRBV7-9	TRBJ1-2	TGTGCCAGCAGCTTAATTGACTATGGCTACACCTTC	CASSLIDYGYTF
.	TRBD2	15	TRBV4-1	TRBJ2-1	TGCGCCAGCAGACTTACTAGCGGGAGAGAGAATGAGCAGTTCTTC	CASRLTSGRENEQFF
.	TRBD1	14	TRBV28	TRBJ2-7	TGTGCCAGCGGATTGGACAGGGTCTCCTACGAGCAGTACTTC	CASGLDRVSYEQYF
.	TRBD1	20	TRBV9	TRBJ2-6	TGTGCCAGCAGCGTACCACACTGGGGGAAGACAGGGCTTGGGGCCAACGTCCTGACTTTC	CASSVPHWGKTGLGANVLTF
.	TRBD2	15	TRBV9	TRBJ2-1	TGTGCCAGCAGCGGACTAGCGGGAGGCCGCCATGAGCAGTTCTTC	CASSGLAGGRHEQFF